Shown below are 5 T cell receptor beta chains from a single sample sequenced in a study of T-cell reconstitution after alpha-beta-depleted transplantation in children. Preparation of the TCRbeta library was carried out with unique molecular identifiers. Using its own MiXCR run on the PCR reads, TCRdb lists one record per CDR3 protein. The repertoire includes 300,000 to 350,000 distinct CDR3 sequences, around 15% of them detected once, and roughly 40% sits in the top ten. This specimen was PBMCs, mostly from graft donor cells, taken 360 days after TCRalphabeta/CD19-depleted stem cell transplant. Receptors originate from a male patient under 10 years old who had a stem cell transplant for acute lymphoblastic leukemia, so the T cells may come from the graft donor.

This clonotype was recorded many times. This chain connects TRBV7-9 to TRBJ1-1; no clear D gene. There are 16 residues in the CDR3. The germline V gene encodes CDR1 SEHNR and CDR2 FQNEAQ (reference sequence). Between the trimmed V and J ends, which lost 10 bases and 7 bases, there was a span of 28 bases. The CDR3 sequence: CATKNRVGNGESEAFF. CDR3 coding DNA: TGTGCCACCAAGAATAGGGTGGGGAACGGTGAAAGTGAAGCTTTCTTT.

This clonotype was counted a few times. V usage is TRBV24-1 and J usage is TRBJ2-7; 7 nucleotides align to TRBD1. This CDR3 has 18 amino acids. Looked up from germline, CDR1 is KGHDR and CDR2 is SFDVKD. V gave up 4 bases and J gave up 3 bases; unmatched junction bases: 17. This chain's CDR3 is CATSDLGSGGTIIYEQYF. The CDR3, as DNA: TGTGCCACCAGTGACCTAGGGTCAGGGGGAACGATAATCTACGAGCAGTACTTC.

CDR3 residues: CASRDWSSLTGELFF. The CDR3 DNA reads as TGTGCCAGCAGGGATTGGAGTTCCCTAACCGGGGAGCTGTTTTTT. The rearrangement uses TRBV6-1 and TRBJ2-2; D unresolved. The V gene lost 6 bases and the J gene lost 5 bases, with 16 bases spanning the gap. CDR3 size: 15 residues. The germline CDR1 and CDR2 sequences are MNHNS and SASEGT.

This clonotype has more than one count but fewer than ten. This sequence joins TRBV10-3 and TRBJ2-2; TRBD1 agrees at 7 bases. The CDR3 consists of 15 residues. Losses at the gene ends were 2 bases for V and 4 bases for J; bases not matched to a gene: 4. Germline lookup yields CDR1 ENHRY and CDR2 SYGVKD. CDR3 DNA sequence: TGTGCCATCAGTGAGGGGGACAGTCTCACCGGGGAGCTGTTTTTT. Its protein product is CAISEGDSLTGELFF.

This chain links TRBV6-1 with TRBJ2-1; D not certain. The CDR3 runs 13 residues. The germline gives CDR1 MNHNS, CDR2 SASEGT. V gave up 3 bases and J gave up 2 bases, with 5 bases separating them. CDR3 residues: CASSDRTYNEQFF. In DNA, the CDR3 is TGTGCCAGCAGTGACAGAACCTACAATGAGCAGTTCTTC.